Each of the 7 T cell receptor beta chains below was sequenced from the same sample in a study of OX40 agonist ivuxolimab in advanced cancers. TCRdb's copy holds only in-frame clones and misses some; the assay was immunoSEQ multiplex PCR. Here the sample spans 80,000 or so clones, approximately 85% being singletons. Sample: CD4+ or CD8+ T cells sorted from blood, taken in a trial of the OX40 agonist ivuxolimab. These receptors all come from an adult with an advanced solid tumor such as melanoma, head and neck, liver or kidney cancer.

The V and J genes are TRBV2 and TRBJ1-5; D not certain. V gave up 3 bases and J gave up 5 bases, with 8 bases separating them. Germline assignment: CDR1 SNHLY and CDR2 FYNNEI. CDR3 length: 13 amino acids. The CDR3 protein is CASSDRRDQPQHF. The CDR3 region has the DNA TGTGCCAGCAGTGACAGGAGGGATCAGCCCCAGCATTTT.

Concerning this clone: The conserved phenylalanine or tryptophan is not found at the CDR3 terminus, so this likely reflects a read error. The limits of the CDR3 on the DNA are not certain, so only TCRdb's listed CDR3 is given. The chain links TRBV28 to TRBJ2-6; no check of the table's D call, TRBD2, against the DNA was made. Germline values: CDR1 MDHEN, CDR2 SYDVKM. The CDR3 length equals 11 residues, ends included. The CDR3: CATLSDCGGER.

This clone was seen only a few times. CDR3 residues: CASSPAPGTSLYEQYF. Written as DNA, the CDR3 is TGTGCCAGCAGCCCGGCCCCCGGGACTAGTCTGTACGAGCAGTACTTC. The V call is TRBV7-2, the J call TRBJ2-7; 8 positions agree with TRBD2. Germline values: CDR1 SGHTA, CDR2 FQGNSA. Unmatched junction bases numbered 13, after V lost 5 bases and J lost 4 bases. This CDR3 is built from 16 residues.

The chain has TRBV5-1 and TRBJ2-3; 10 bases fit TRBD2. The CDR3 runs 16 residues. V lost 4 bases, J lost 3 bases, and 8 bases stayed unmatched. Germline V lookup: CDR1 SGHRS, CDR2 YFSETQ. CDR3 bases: TGCGCCAGCAGCCGCTCTAGCGGGGGAACTACAGATACGCAGTATTTT. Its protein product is CASSRSSGGTTDTQYF.

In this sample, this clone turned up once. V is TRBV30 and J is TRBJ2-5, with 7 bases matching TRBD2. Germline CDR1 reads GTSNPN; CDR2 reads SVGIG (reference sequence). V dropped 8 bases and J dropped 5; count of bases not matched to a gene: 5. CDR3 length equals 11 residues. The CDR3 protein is CAGGGYETQYF. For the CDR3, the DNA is TGTGCCGGGGGGGGGTACGAGACCCAGTACTTC.

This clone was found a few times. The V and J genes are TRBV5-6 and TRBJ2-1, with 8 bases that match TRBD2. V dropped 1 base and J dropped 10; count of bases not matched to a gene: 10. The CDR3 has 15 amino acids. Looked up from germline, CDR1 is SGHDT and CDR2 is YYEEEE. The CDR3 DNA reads TGTGCCAGCAGCTTGTTTTCCGGGGGGGCCCGGGAGCAGTTCTTC. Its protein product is CASSLFSGGAREQFF.

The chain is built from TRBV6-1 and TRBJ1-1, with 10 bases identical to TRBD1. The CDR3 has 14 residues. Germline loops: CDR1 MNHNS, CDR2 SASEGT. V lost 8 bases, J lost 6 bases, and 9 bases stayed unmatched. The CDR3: CASERDRGYAEAFF. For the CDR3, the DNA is TGTGCCAGCGAGAGGGACAGGGGATATGCTGAAGCTTTCTTT.